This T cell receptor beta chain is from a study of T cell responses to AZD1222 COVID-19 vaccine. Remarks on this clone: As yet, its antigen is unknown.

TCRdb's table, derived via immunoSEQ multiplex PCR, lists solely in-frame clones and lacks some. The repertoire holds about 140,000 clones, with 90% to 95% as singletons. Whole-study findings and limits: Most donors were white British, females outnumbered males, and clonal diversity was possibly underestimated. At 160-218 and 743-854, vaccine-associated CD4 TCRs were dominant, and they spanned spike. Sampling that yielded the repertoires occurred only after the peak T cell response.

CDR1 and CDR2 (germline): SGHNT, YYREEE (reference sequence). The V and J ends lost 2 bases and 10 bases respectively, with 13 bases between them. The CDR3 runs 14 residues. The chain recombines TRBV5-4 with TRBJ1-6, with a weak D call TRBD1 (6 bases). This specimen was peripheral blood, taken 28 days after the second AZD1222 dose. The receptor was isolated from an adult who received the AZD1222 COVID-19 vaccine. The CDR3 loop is CASSLGTGKSPLHF. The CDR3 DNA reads TGTGCCAGCAGCTTAGGAACAGGGAAGTCACCCCTCCACTTT.